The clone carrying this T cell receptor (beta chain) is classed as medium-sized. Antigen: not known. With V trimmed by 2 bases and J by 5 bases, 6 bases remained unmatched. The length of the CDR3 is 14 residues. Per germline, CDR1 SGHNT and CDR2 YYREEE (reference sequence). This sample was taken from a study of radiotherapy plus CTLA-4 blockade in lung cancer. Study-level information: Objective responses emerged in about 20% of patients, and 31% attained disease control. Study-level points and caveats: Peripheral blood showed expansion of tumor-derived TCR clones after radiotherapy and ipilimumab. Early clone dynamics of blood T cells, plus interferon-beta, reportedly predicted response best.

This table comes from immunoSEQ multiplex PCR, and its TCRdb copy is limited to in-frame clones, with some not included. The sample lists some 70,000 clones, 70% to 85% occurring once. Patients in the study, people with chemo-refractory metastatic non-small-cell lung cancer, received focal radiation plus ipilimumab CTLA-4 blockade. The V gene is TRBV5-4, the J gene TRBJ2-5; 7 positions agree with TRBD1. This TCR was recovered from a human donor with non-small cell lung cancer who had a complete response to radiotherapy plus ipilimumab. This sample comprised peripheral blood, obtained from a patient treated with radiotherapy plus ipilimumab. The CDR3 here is CASSLQGSGETQYF. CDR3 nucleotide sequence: TGTGCCAGCAGCTTACAGGGGAGTGGGGAGACCCAGTACTTC.